Presented here are 17 T cell receptor beta chains from one specimen sequenced in a study of blood T cells in healthy people across ages. The second PCR ran roughly 6 to 11 cycles with a sample-barcoded 5' primer and J-beta primers. In TCRdb, the 5' RACE reads were re-called with MiXCR into one record per CDR3 protein. Among hundreds of thousands of distinct CDR3 sequences listed, 40% to 50% were seen once. Sequenced input: blood. These TCRs come from a man in his fifties or sixties in good health.

The chain joins TRBV15 to TRBJ2-7; D is ambiguous. The ends were cut back, 3 bases at V and 1 base at J, with 7 bases in the middle. CDR3 size: 13 residues. Germline lookup yields CDR1 LNHNV and CDR2 YYDKDF (reference sequence). Here the CDR3 DNA reads TGTGCCACCAGCAGGGGCAGTTCCTACGAGCAGTACTTC. It specifies CATSRGSSYEQYF.

The CDR3 DNA follows: TGCAGTGTATTAGGGGGGGCCCACACCGGGGAGCTGTTTTTT. Encoded protein: CSVLGGAHTGELFF. The chain combines TRBV20-1 with TRBJ2-2, with TRBD2 as a possible D gene (7 bases). The CDR3 contains 14 residues. Trimming cost V 7 bases and J 3 bases, with 15 bases left between them. Germline V gene lookup returns CDR1 DFQATT and CDR2 SNEGSKA (reference sequence).

The chain employs TRBV5-1 and TRBJ2-4; 8 bases match TRBD2. Per germline, CDR1 SGHRS and CDR2 YFSETQ. The CDR3 has 11 amino acids. V lost 4 bases to trimming and J lost 13 bases; unmatched junction nucleotides: 4. The CDR3: CASSEAGDQYF. As DNA, the CDR3 is TGCGCCAGCAGCGAAGCGGGGGACCAGTACTTC.

For this clonotype: Relative to the germline gene, one junction end is altered; a read error may explain this. The genes are TRBV14 and TRBJ1-1; no definite D call. CDR1 is SGHDN and CDR2 is FVKESK in the germline V gene. This CDR3 comprises 16 residues. The CDR3, as DNA: TGTGCCAGCAGCCCCCGGACGGAACGATTGAACACTGAAGATTTCTTT. This sequence encodes CASSPRTERLNTEDFF.

V and J are TRBV11-2 and TRBJ2-3, with 8 nucleotides matching TRBD2. This CDR3 spans 16 amino acids. Looked up from germline, CDR1 is SGHAT and CDR2 is FQNNGV. The trim removed 5 bases at V and 4 bases at J, leaving 11 bases unmatched. CDR3 loop: CASSPMAGGTADTQYF. Written as DNA, the CDR3 is TGTGCCAGCAGCCCCATGGCGGGGGGCACCGCAGATACGCAGTATTTT.

J is TRBJ2-7 and V is TRBV5-1; 7 bases line up with TRBD2. This CDR3 spans 14 amino acids. The germline V gene encodes CDR1 SGHRS and CDR2 YFSETQ. Trimming at V came to 3 bases and at J to 5 bases, leaving 8 bases not matched to a gene. In nucleotides, the CDR3 is TGCGCCAGCAGCTGGGGGGGTACCCTAGACGAGCAGTACTTC. Its translation: CASSWGGTLDEQYF.

The chain joins TRBV7-2 to TRBJ2-3, with 10 positions matching TRBD1. The CDR3 runs 16 residues. Germline V gives CDR1 SGHTA, CDR2 FQGNSA. The ends lost 3 bases at V and 3 bases at J; junction bases unmatched: 6. The CDR3 DNA is TGTGCCAGCAGCTTTAACCCGGGACAGGGGACAGATACGCAGTATTTT. Translation: CASSFNPGQGTDTQYF. Looking up the rest from reference TRBV7-2 and TRBJ2-3 gives the full variable domain: GAGVSQSPSNKVTEKGKDVELRCDPISGHTALYWYRQSLGQGLEFLIYFQGNSAPDKSGLPSDRFSAERTGGSVSTLTIQRTQQEDSAVYLCASSFNPGQGTDTQYFGPGTRLTVL.

This clonotype was detected only a few times. This chain connects TRBV6-1 to TRBJ2-1, with TRBD2 as a possible D gene (5 bases). Looked up from germline, CDR1 is MNHNS and CDR2 is SASEGT. V was shortened by 6 bases and J by 4 bases, with 13 bases between the two germline ends. The CDR3 sequence is 14 residues long. The CDR3 loop is CASRSPGNYNEQFF. The CDR3 DNA is TGTGCCAGCAGGAGTCCGGGAAATTACAATGAGCAGTTCTTC.

The gene calls are TRBV5-8 and TRBJ2-1; D may be TRBD2 (6 bases). V dropped 6 bases and J dropped 4 bases, with 14 bases sitting between them. Germline-derived CDR1 and CDR2 are SGHTS and YDEGEE. The CDR3 runs 14 residues. CDR3 in DNA: TGTGCCAGCAACAAGCGGGCCCTGTACAATGAGCAGTTCTTC. As protein: CASNKRALYNEQFF.

This clonotype showed up just a few times. The rearrangement uses TRBV6-2 or TRBV6-3 and TRBJ1-6; D not certain. V shed 2 bases and J shed 11 bases, with 7 bases lying between them. This CDR3 is built from 12 residues. The germline V gene encodes CDR1 MNHEY and CDR2 SVGEGT. CDR3 nucleotide sequence: TGTGCCAGCAGTTACCCATCGGCACCCCTCCACTTT. Translating it yields CASSYPSAPLHF.

This sequence joins TRBV20-1 and TRBJ2-7, with D perhaps matching TRBD2 (5 bases). The CDR3 runs to 17 residues. Trimming removed 2 bases from V and 1 base from J, with 21 bases in between. CDR1 and CDR2 from the germline V gene are DFQATT and SNEGSKA (reference sequence). The CDR3 DNA follows: TGCAGTGCTAGAAAGCCCCCGGGGAGACCACCTTCCTACGAGCAGTACTTC. It encodes CSARKPPGRPPSYEQYF.

The chain links TRBV30 to TRBJ2-1, with a possible D match to TRBD1 (5 bases). Looked up from germline, CDR1 is GTSNPN and CDR2 is SVGIG (reference sequence). The germline V and J ends were trimmed by 3 bases and 0 bases, with 15 bases remaining between them. This CDR3 comprises 16 residues. CDR3 residues: CAWRIKTASSYNEQFF. In DNA form, the CDR3 reads TGTGCCTGGAGGATTAAGACAGCGAGCTCCTACAATGAGCAGTTCTTC.

This sequence joins TRBV6-2 or TRBV6-3 and TRBJ2-7, with D unresolved. The CDR3 totals 14 residues. Germline assignment: CDR1 MNHEY and CDR2 SVGEGT. Trimming took off 5 bases at V and 0 bases at J, with 11 bases between the two ends. CDR3: CASSPPVSSYEQYF. In DNA, the CDR3 is TGTGCCAGCAGTCCCCCGGTCAGCTCCTACGAGCAGTACTTC.

The chain links TRBV24-1 to TRBJ2-5, with 12 bases lining up with TRBD1. The CDR3 is 16 residues long. CDR1 and CDR2 from the germline V gene are KGHDR and SFDVKD. V trimming: 2 bases; J trimming: 7 bases; junction bases outside the gene matches: 7. The chain's CDR3 is CATSDYRDRGLGTQYF. The CDR3 nucleotides read TGTGCCACCAGTGATTACCGGGACAGGGGGCTCGGGACCCAGTACTTC.

There are a few counts of this clonotype. V and J are TRBV20-1 and TRBJ2-4; TRBD2 aligns across 8 bases. Germline assignment: CDR1 DFQATT and CDR2 SNEGSKA (reference sequence). CDR3 length: 15 amino acids. Trimming took 6 bases from V and 0 from J; bases not matched to a gene: 7. The chain's CDR3 is CSAIRTSLAKNIQYF. The DNA of the CDR3 is TGCAGTGCAATTCGGACTAGCCTAGCCAAAAACATTCAGTACTTC.

The J gene is TRBJ2-3, the V gene TRBV20-1, with D maybe TRBD1 (7 bases). This CDR3 comprises 12 residues. Germline lookup yields CDR1 DFQATT and CDR2 SNEGSKA (reference sequence). Trimming removed 6 bases at V and 4 bases at J, with 11 bases between. Here the CDR3 reads CSAAGGPDTQYF. The CDR3 coding sequence is TGCAGTGCAGCAGGGGGGCCAGATACGCAGTATTTT.

This clonotype appeared a few times. V gene TRBV30 combines with J gene TRBJ2-1; D is ambiguous. CDR1 is GTSNPN, CDR2 SVGIG, per germline (reference sequence). Trimming left V 3 bases short and J 5 bases short, with 8 bases between. The length of the CDR3 is 12 residues. Here the CDR3 DNA reads TGTGCCTGGAGATTTGGAGACAATGAGCAGTTCTTC. Its translation is CAWRFGDNEQFF.